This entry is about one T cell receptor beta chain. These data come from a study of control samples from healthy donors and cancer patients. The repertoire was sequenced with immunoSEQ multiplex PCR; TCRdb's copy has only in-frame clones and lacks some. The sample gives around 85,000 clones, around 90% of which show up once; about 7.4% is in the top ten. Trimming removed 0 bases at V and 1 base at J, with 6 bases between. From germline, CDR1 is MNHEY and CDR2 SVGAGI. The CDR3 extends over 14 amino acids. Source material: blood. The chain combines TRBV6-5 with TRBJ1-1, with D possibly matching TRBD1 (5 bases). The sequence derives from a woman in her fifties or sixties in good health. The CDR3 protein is CASSYSGGNTEAFF. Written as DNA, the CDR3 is TGTGCCAGCAGTTACTCCGGGGGGAACACTGAAGCTTTCTTT.